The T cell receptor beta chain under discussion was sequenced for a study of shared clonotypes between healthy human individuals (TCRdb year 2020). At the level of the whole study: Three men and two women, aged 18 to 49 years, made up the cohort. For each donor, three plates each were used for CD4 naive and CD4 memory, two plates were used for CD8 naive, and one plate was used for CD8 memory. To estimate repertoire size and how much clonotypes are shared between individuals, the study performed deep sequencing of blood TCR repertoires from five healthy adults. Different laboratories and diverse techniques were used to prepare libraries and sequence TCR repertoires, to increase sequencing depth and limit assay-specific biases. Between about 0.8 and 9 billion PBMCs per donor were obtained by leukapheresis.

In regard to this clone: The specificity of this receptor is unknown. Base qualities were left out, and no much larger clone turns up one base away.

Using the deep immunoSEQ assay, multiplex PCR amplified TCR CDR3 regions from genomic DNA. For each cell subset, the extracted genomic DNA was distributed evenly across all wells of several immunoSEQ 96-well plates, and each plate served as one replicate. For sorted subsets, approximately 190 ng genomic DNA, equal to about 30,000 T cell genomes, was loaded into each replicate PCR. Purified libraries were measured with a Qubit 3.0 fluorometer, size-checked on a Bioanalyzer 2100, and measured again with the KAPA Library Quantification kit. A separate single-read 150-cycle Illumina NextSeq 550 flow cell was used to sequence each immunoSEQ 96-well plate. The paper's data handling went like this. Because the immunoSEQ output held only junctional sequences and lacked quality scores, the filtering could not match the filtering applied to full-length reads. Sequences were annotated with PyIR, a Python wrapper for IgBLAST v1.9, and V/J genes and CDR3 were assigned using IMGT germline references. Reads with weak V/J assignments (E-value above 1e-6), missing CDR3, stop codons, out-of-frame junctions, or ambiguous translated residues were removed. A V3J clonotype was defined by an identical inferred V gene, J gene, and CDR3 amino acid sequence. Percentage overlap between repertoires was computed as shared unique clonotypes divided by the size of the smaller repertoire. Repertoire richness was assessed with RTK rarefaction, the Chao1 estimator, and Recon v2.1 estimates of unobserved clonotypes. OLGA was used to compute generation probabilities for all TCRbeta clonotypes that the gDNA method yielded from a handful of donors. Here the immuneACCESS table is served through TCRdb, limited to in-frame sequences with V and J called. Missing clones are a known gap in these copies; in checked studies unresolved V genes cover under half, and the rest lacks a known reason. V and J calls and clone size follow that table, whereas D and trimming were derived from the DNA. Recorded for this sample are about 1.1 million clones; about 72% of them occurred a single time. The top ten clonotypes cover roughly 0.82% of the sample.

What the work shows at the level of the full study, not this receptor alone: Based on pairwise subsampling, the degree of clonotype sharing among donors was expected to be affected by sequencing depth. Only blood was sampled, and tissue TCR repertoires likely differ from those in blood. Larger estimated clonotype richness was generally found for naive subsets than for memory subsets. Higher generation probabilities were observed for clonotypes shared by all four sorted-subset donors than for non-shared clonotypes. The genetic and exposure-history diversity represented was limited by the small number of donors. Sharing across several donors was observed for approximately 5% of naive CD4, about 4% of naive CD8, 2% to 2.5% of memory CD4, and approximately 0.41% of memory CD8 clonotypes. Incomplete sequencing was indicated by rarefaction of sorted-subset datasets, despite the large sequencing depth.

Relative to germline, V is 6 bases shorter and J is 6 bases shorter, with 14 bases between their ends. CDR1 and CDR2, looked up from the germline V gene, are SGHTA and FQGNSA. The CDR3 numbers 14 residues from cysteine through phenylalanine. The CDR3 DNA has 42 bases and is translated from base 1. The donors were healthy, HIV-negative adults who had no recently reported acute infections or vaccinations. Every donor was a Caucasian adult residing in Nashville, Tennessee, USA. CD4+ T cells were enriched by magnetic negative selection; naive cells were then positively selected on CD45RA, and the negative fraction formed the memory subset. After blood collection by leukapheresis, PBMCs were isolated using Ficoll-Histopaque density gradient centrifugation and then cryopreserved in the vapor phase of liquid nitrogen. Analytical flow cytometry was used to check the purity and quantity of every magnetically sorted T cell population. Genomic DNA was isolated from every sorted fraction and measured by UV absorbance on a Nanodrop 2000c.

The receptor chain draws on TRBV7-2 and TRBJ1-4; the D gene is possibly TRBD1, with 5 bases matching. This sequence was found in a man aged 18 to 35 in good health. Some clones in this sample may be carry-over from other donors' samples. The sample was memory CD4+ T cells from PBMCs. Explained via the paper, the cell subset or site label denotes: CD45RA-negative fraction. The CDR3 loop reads CASRPRDGDEKLFF. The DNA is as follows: TGTGCCAGCAGGCCCCGGGACGGCGATGAAAAACTGTTTTTT.